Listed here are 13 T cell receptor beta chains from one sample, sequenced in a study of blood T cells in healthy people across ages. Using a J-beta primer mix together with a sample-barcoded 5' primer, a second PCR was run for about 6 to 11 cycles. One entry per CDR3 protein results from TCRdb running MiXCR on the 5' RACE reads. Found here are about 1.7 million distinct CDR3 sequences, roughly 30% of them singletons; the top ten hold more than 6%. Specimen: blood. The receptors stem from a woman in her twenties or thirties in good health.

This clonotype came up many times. In nucleotides, the CDR3 is TGTGCCAGCAGCCAATTCGGGGTCGTGAACGAGCAGTACTTC. It translates to CASSQFGVVNEQYF. This rearrangement joins TRBV3-1 to TRBJ2-7, with a tentative D call TRBD2 (5 bases). CDR3 length: 14 amino acids. Germline-derived CDR1 and CDR2 are LGHDT and YNNKEL (reference sequence). Trimming removed 2 bases at V and 5 bases at J, with 13 bases between.

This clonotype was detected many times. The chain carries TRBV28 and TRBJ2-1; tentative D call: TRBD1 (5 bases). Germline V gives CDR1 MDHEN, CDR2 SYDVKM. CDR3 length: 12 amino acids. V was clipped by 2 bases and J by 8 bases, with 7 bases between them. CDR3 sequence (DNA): TGTGCCAGCAGTTTAAGGGGCTATGAGCAGTTCTTC. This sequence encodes CASSLRGYEQFF. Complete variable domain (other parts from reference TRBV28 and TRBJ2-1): DVKVTQSSRYLVKRTGEKVFLECVQDMDHENMFWYRQDPGLGLRLIYFSYDVKMKEKGDIPEGYSVSREKKERFSLILESASTNQTSMYLCASSLRGYEQFFGPGTRLTVL.

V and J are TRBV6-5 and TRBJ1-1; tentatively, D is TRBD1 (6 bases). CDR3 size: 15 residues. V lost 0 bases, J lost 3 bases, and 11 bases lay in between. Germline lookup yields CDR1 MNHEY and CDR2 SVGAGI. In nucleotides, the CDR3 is TGTGCCAGCAGTTACTCGAAGAGGGGGGACACTGAAGCTTTCTTT. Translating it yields CASSYSKRGDTEAFF.

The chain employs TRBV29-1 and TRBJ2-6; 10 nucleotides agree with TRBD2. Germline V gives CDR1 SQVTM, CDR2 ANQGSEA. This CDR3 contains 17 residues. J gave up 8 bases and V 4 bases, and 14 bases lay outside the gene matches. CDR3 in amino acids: CSVAGASGSSGTNVLTF. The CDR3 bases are TGCAGCGTTGCTGGGGCTAGCGGGAGTTCAGGGACCAACGTCCTGACTTTC. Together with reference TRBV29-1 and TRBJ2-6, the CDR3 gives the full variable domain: SAVISQKPSRDICQRGTSLTIQCQVDSQVTMMFWYRQQPGQSLTLIATANQGSEATYESGFVIDKFPISRPNLTFSTLTVSNMSPEDSSIYLCSVAGASGSSGTNVLTFGAGSRLTVL.

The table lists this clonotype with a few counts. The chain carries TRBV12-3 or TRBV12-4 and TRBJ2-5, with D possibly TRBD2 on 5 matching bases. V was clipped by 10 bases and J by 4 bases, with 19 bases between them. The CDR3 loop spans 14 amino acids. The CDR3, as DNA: TGTGCCACCACCCAAGGCGGGCTAGGAGAGACCCAGTACTTC. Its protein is CATTQGGLGETQYF.

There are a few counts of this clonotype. The CDR3 here is CSVRQGGNTEAFF. The CDR3 nucleotides are TGCAGCGTTAGGCAGGGGGGGAACACTGAAGCTTTCTTT. J is TRBJ1-1 and V is TRBV29-1; 7 bases align to TRBD1. Per germline, CDR1 SQVTM and CDR2 ANQGSEA. This CDR3 has 13 residues. With 5 bases clipped from V and 1 base from J, the junction kept 4 bases outside the gene matches.

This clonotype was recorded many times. The CDR3 coding sequence is TGTGCCAGCAGCTTAGCGGGAGGCAATGAAAAACTGTTTTTT. This codes for CASSLAGGNEKLFF. The chain joins TRBV7-9 to TRBJ1-4; the D is unclear. Germline V gives CDR1 SEHNR, CDR2 FQNEAQ (reference sequence). The V end lost 0 bases, the J end lost 5 bases, and 7 bases lay between the germline ends. The CDR3 consists of 14 residues. Drawing the rest from reference TRBV7-9 and TRBJ1-4, the complete variable domain is DTGVSQNPRHKITKRGQNVTFRCDPISEHNRLYWYRQTLGQGPEFLTYFQNEAQLEKSRLLSDRFSAERPKGSFSTLEIQRTEQGDSAMYLCASSLAGGNEKLFFGSGTQLSVL.

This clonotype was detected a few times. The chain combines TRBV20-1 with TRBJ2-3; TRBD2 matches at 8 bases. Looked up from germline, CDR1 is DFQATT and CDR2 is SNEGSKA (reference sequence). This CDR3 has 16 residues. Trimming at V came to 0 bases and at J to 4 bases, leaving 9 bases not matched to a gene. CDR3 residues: CSARDTAGGPADTQYF. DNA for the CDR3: TGCAGTGCTAGAGATACGGCGGGAGGCCCCGCAGATACGCAGTATTTT.

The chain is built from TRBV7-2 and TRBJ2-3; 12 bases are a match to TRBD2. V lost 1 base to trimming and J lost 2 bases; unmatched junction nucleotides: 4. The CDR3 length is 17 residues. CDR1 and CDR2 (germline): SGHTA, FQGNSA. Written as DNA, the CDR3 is TGTGCCAGCAGCTTAGATCTAGCGGGAGGGTACACAGATACGCAGTATTTT. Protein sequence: CASSLDLAGGYTDTQYF.

CDR3 region: CASSLSLAGGSQYF. In DNA, the CDR3 is TGTGCCAGCAGTTTGAGCCTGGCCGGGGGGTCGCAGTATTTT. The chain is built from TRBV12-3 or TRBV12-4 and TRBJ2-3; TRBD2 aligns across 7 bases. V lost 3 bases, J lost 10 bases, and 10 bases stayed unmatched. The CDR3 totals 14 residues.

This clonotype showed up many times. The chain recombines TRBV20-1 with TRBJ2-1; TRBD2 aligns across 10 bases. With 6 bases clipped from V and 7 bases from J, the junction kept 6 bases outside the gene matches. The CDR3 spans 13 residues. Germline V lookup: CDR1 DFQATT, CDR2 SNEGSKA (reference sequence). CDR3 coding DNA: TGCAGTGCGAGTCGGACTAGCGGAAATGAGCAGTTCTTC. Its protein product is CSASRTSGNEQFF.

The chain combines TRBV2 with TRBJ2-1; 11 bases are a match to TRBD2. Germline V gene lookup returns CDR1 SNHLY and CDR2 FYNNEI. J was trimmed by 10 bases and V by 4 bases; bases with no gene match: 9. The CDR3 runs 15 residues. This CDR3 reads CASSVLLAGAGEQFF. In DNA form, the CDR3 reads TGTGCCAGCAGTGTCCTACTAGCGGGAGCGGGAGAGCAGTTCTTC. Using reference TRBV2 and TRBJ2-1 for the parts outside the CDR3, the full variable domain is EPEVTQTPSHQVTQMGQEVILRCVPISNHLYFYWYRQILGQKVEFLVSFYNNEISEKSEIFDDQFSVERPDGSNFTLKIRSTKLEDSAMYFCASSVLLAGAGEQFFGPGTRLTVL.

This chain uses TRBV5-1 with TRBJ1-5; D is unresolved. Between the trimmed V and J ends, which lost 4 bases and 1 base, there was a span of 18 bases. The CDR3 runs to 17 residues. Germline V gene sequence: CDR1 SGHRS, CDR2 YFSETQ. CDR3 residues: CASSPRPHIGSNQPQHF. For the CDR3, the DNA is TGCGCCAGCAGCCCCCGTCCGCATATAGGGAGCAATCAGCCCCAGCATTTT. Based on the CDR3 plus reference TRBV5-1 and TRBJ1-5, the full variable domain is KAGVTQTPRYLIKTRGQQVTLSCSPISGHRSVSWYQQTPGQGLQFLFEYFSETQRNKGNFPGRFSGRQFSNSRSEMNVSTLELGDSALYLCASSPRPHIGSNQPQHFGDGTRLSIL.